What follows are 18 T cell receptor beta chains derived from one specimen sequenced in a study of blood T cell repertoires in COVID-19. Profiling relied on immunoSEQ multiplex PCR, and the TCRdb table lists in-frame clones only, not all of them. Counted here are fewer than 85,000 clones, 82% occurring once; the ten biggest clones make up around 4.1%. The specimen was peripheral blood. All receptors come from a woman aged 60 to 75 with acute or convalescent COVID-19.

This clone was picked up a small number of times. This rearrangement joins TRBV27 to TRBJ1-2; TRBD1 matches 12 bases. V lost 6 bases, J lost 8 bases, and 10 bases stayed unmatched. Germline V gene sequence: CDR1 MNHEY, CDR2 SMNVEV (reference sequence). The CDR3 runs to 15 residues. For the CDR3, the DNA is TGTGCCAGCAGCCCTGGGACAGGGGGCGTCGGCGGCTACACCTTC. This encodes CASSPGTGGVGGYTF.

CDR3 nucleotides: TGTGCCAGCAGCTTTAACACAGGGAGTCACTACGAGCAGTACTTC. Its translation is CASSFNTGSHYEQYF. V gene TRBV11-3 combines with J gene TRBJ2-7; D may be TRBD1 (6 bases). The V gene lost 3 bases and the J gene lost 3 bases, with 15 bases spanning the gap. Germline values: CDR1 SGHNT, CDR2 YENEEA. The CDR3 is 15 residues long.

The chain carries TRBV29-1 and TRBJ1-1, with a possible D match to TRBD1 (6 bases). This CDR3 is built from 14 residues. V dropped 3 bases and J dropped 1 base, with 12 bases sitting between them. In germline, CDR1 is SQVTM, CDR2 ANQGSEA. CDR3 coding DNA: TGCAGCGTTGAGACCGGGACAAGGAACACTGAAGCTTTCTTT. Its translation: CSVETGTRNTEAFF.

This chain links TRBV19 with TRBJ1-5; TRBD1 matches at 7 bases. The V segment lost 1 base and the J segment 4 bases; nucleotides outside the gene matches: 4. The CDR3 is made up of 15 amino acids. Germline V gene lookup returns CDR1 LNHDA and CDR2 SQIVND (reference sequence). The CDR3, as DNA: TGTGCCAGTAGTATAGGCGGGACAGTAAATCAGCCCCAGCATTTT. Residues: CASSIGGTVNQPQHF.

This clone was seen just once. The chain employs TRBV4-2 and TRBJ1-6; D remains unclear. The CDR3 covers 13 residues. V was shortened by 0 bases and J by 10 bases, with 7 bases between the two germline ends. Germline V gene sequence: CDR1 LGHNA, CDR2 YNFKEQ. The CDR3 coding sequence is TGTGCCAGCAGCCAAGAACGGGTCTCACCCCTCCACTTT. Amino acids: CASSQERVSPLHF.

The chain combines TRBV7-2 with TRBJ2-5; D uncertain. Germline loops: CDR1 SGHTA, CDR2 FQGNSA. Trimming removed 7 bases at V and 4 bases at J, with 16 bases between. This CDR3 spans 14 amino acids. The CDR3, as DNA: TGTGCCAGCACCCTTTCCGGTTCGGTAGAGACCCAGTACTTC. Amino acids: CASTLSGSVETQYF.

The chain recombines TRBV19 with TRBJ1-2, with TRBD1 identical over 9 bases. Unmatched junction bases numbered 10, after V lost 6 bases and J lost 5 bases. The CDR3 totals 15 residues. Germline V gene lookup returns CDR1 LNHDA and CDR2 SQIVND (reference sequence). The CDR3 DNA sequence: TGTGCCAGTAGACAGGGGGCCAACGGTTTATATGGCTACACCTTC. This codes for CASRQGANGLYGYTF.

The chain is built from TRBV14 and TRBJ2-7; 14 bases fit TRBD2. The junction had 11 bases not matched to a gene; V was cut back by 4 bases and J by 6 bases. CDR3 length equals 17 residues. From germline, CDR1 is SGHDN and CDR2 FVKESK. The CDR3 loop is CASSLWTSGRQDGEQYF. CDR3 coding DNA: TGTGCCAGCAGCCTATGGACTAGCGGGAGGCAGGATGGCGAGCAGTACTTC.

The J gene is TRBJ2-5, the V gene TRBV3-1 (or the pseudogene TRBV3-2), with a possible D match to TRBD1 (6 bases). Trimming left V 0 bases short and J 0 bases short, with 14 bases between. This CDR3 region has 17 residues. Per germline, CDR1 LGHDT and CDR2 YNNKEL (reference sequence). Here the CDR3 DNA reads TGTGCCAGCAGCCAAGATCCCGGACAGCCAGACCAAGAGACCCAGTACTTC. Translating it yields CASSQDPGQPDQETQYF.

The V gene is TRBV27, the J gene TRBJ1-4, with 7 positions matching TRBD1. Germline V gene sequence: CDR1 MNHEY, CDR2 SMNVEV (reference sequence). J was trimmed by 10 bases and V by 8 bases; bases with no gene match: 10. The CDR3 is 13 residues long. CDR3 in amino acids: CASGSGQFGKLFF. In DNA form, the CDR3 reads TGTGCCAGCGGCTCGGGACAGTTTGGAAAACTGTTTTTT.

V and J are TRBV7-8 and TRBJ1-1, with D perhaps TRBD1 (5 bases). The V end lost 5 bases, the J end lost 1 base, and 11 bases lay between the germline ends. The CDR3 has 14 residues. Germline V lookup: CDR1 SGHVS, CDR2 FQNEAQ. The CDR3 DNA reads TGTGCCAGCAGCATCCTGACAGCGAACACTGAAGCTTTCTTT. This sequence encodes CASSILTANTEAFF.

V usage is TRBV19 and J usage is TRBJ2-1, with 9 bases that match TRBD2. V was clipped by 0 bases and J by 4 bases; unmatched bases: 4. The germline CDR1 and CDR2 sequences are LNHDA and SQIVND (reference sequence). This CDR3 comprises 16 residues. Written as DNA, the CDR3 is TGTGCCAGTAGTATAGATCTTAGCGGGGGTTACAATGAGCAGTTCTTC. Protein product: CASSIDLSGGYNEQFF.

In this sample, this clone turned up once. The V gene is TRBV15, the J gene TRBJ2-4, with 10 positions matching TRBD2. The CDR3 is 18 residues long. Germline V lookup: CDR1 LNHNV, CDR2 YYDKDF (reference sequence). The V segment lost 5 bases and the J segment 1 base; nucleotides outside the gene matches: 11. In nucleotides, the CDR3 is TGTGCCACCAGCGGCCAGAGCGGGGGGGACTGGGCCAAAAACATTCAGTACTTC. This codes for CATSGQSGGDWAKNIQYF.

This clone ranks as medium-sized. V gene TRBV19 combines with J gene TRBJ2-7; 9 bases fit TRBD1. The germline V gene encodes CDR1 LNHDA and CDR2 SQIVND (reference sequence). CDR3 size: 15 residues. V gave up 4 bases and J gave up 6 bases; unmatched junction bases: 10. The CDR3 reads CASSSPGTGFREQYF. The CDR3 region has the DNA TGTGCCAGTAGTAGCCCCGGGACAGGGTTTCGCGAGCAGTACTTC.

The genes are TRBV5-1 and TRBJ2-1, with D possibly matching TRBD2 (7 bases). The V and J ends lost 1 base and 2 bases respectively, with 10 bases between them. The V gene's germline CDR1 is SGHRS and CDR2 YFSETQ. The CDR3 sequence is 15 residues long. CDR3 coding DNA: TGCGCCAGCAGCTTGTGGGGGGGCCCCTACAATGAGCAGTTCTTC. Translation: CASSLWGGPYNEQFF.

V and J are TRBV2 and TRBJ1-3; the D is unclear. This CDR3 spans 13 amino acids. Germline lookup yields CDR1 SNHLY and CDR2 FYNNEI. Trimming removed 8 bases from V and 2 bases from J, with 10 bases in between. CDR3 amino acids: CASAGRTGNTIYF. As DNA, the CDR3 is TGTGCCAGCGCGGGCAGGACTGGAAACACCATATATTTT. The whole variable domain, remainder taken from reference TRBV2 and TRBJ1-3, is EPEVTQTPSHQVTQMGQEVILRCVPISNHLYFYWYRQILGQKVEFLVSFYNNEISEKSEIFDDQFSVERPDGSNFTLKIRSTKLEDSAMYFCASAGRTGNTIYFGEGSWLTVV.

V usage is TRBV11-3 and J usage is TRBJ1-4, with D perhaps TRBD1 (6 bases). CDR3 length: 17 amino acids. V lost 3 bases and J lost 5, with 19 bases in between. Looked up from germline, CDR1 is SGHNT and CDR2 is YENEEA. CDR3 nucleotides: TGTGCCAGCAGCTTCGCTCTTAGGACAGCGAAAAATGAAAAACTGTTTTTT. It encodes CASSFALRTAKNEKLFF. Using reference TRBV11-3 and TRBJ1-4 for the parts outside the CDR3, the full variable domain is EAGVVQSPRYKIIEKKQPVAFWCNPISGHNTLYWYLQNLGQGPELLIRYENEEAVDDSQLPKDRFSAERLKGVDSTLKIQPAELGDSAVYLCASSFALRTAKNEKLFFGSGTQLSVL.

The rearrangement links TRBV15 to TRBJ1-1; 8 bases are a match to TRBD1. Looked up from germline, CDR1 is LNHNV and CDR2 is YYDKDF (reference sequence). V lost 1 base and J lost 2; bases outside the gene matches: 6. The CDR3 covers 16 residues. The CDR3 sequence: CATSRGGDRGNTEAFF. The CDR3 DNA reads as TGTGCCACCAGCAGAGGAGGCGACAGGGGAAACACTGAAGCTTTCTTT.